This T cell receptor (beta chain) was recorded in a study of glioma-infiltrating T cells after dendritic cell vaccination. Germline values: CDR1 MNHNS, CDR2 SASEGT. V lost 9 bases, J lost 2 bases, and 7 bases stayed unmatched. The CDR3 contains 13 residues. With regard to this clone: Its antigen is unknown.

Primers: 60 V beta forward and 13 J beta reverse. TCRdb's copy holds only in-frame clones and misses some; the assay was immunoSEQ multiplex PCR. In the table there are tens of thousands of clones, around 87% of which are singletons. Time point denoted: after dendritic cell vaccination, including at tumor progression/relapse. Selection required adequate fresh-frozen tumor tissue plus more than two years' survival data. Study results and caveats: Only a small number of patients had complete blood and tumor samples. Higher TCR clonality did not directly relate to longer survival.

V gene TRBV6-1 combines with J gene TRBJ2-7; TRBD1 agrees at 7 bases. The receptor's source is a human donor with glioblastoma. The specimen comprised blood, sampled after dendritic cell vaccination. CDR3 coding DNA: TGTGCCAGTGGACAGGCGACAACCTACGAGCAGTACTTC. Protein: CASGQATTYEQYF.